The source of this T cell receptor (beta chain) is a study of regulatory T cells in long-lasting Graves disease. With V trimmed by 3 bases and J by 8 bases, 11 bases remained unmatched. The CDR3 runs 16 residues. The germline V gene has CDR1 MDHEN and CDR2 SYDVKM. This clonotype has a handful of counts. Arm-PCR of CDR3 regions and iRepertoire HTBI primers were the basis on which TCR beta libraries were built. TCRdb processed the multiplex PCR reads anew with MiXCR; each CDR3 protein has one entry. The sample holds 580,000 or so distinct CDR3 sequences; about 16% are singletons and the top ten take 12%. Documented time point: newly diagnosed GD, antithyroid drugs for less than 3 months. PBMCs were the source of the RNA used for TCR sequencing. With EDTA tubes as the receptacles, about 9 milliliters of peripheral blood were drawn. The sample was also reused in another study, on T cells in Graves' hyperthyroidism and ophthalmopathy.

The TCR comes from a man between 18 and 29 years old with Graves disease. The chain has TRBV28 and TRBJ1-4, with TRBD1 matching 8 bases. Sequences were derived from peripheral blood mononuclear cells (PBMCs), sampled at new diagnosis, from a patient treated with antithyroid drugs. Here the CDR3 reads CASSLDREGAREKLFF. Written as DNA, the CDR3 is TGTGCCAGCAGTTTGGACAGGGAAGGGGCTCGGGAAAAACTGTTTTTT.